This T cell receptor beta chain was profiled in a study of beta chain features in type 1 diabetes. For this clone: Its antigen remains unidentified.

This CDR3 has 16 residues. V dropped 2 bases and J dropped 9; count of bases not matched to a gene: 7. The germline V gene has CDR1 SGHVS and CDR2 FNYEAQ. The authors reverse transcribed all of the isolated RNA, so sequencing captured expressed TCRB transcripts. Profiled with immunoSEQ multiplex PCR; TCRdb holds only in-frame clones, not every one. The repertoire holds over 350,000 clones, with roughly 15% as singletons. Study results and caveats: For patients and controls alike, PCR might favor shorter templates to the same degree.

The sequence derives from a young woman in good health. V usage is TRBV7-6 and J usage is TRBJ2-1; 13 positions match TRBD2. Sequencing used naive CD4+ T cells from blood. CDR3 sequence: CASSLTGTSGKSEQFF. The CDR3 DNA sequence: TGTGCCAGCAGCTTAACCGGGACTAGCGGGAAAAGTGAGCAGTTCTTC.